This TCR beta chain is from a study of beta chain features in type 1 diabetes. The isolated RNA, all of it, was reverse transcribed, so expressed TCRB transcripts were what got sequenced. The assay was immunoSEQ multiplex PCR, and TCRdb's table has in-frame clones only and misses some. Of 400,000 to 550,000 clones in the sample, approximately 10% were seen once. This receptor was obtained from a woman between 18 and 29 years old in good health. Sequencing used naive CD4+ T cells from blood.

The CDR3 DNA follows: TGTGCCAGCTCACCCACAGTGAACTCCTACGAGCAGTACGTC. Translation: CASSPTVNSYEQYV. V is TRBV18 and J is TRBJ2-7; D not certain. CDR3 length equals 14 residues. The germline gives CDR1 KGHSH, CDR2 LQKENI. V was cut by 3 bases and J by 0 bases, with 9 bases left in between.